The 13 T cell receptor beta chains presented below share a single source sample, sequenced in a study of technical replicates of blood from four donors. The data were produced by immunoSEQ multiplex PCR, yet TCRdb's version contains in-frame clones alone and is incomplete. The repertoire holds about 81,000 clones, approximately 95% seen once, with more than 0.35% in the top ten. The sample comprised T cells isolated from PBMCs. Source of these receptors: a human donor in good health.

This chain's CDR3 is CASSEGQVISGNTIYF. The CDR3 bases are TGTGCCAGCAGTGAGGGACAGGTGATCTCTGGAAACACCATATATTTT. The chain carries TRBV6-1 and TRBJ1-3; 8 bases are shared with TRBD1. Per the germline V gene, CDR1 is MNHNS and CDR2 is SASEGT. V shed 3 bases and J 0 bases; nucleotides not matched to a gene: 4. This CDR3 is 16 amino acids long.

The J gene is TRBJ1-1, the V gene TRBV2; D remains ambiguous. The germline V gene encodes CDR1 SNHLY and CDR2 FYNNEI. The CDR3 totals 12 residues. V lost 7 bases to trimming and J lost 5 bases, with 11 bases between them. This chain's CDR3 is CASMEGYTEAFF. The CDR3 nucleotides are TGTGCCAGCATGGAGGGCTATACTGAAGCTTTCTTT.

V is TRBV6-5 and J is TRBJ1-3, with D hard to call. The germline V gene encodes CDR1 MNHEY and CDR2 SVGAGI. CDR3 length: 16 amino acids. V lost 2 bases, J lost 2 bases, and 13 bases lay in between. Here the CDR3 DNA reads TGTGCCAGCAGTTACAGAGGGCAGCCCCCTGGAAACACCATATATTTT. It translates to CASSYRGQPPGNTIYF.

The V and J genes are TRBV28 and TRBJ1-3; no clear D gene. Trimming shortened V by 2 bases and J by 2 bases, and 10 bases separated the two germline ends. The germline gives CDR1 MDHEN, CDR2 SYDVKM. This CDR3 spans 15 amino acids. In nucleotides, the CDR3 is TGTGCCAGCAGTTTACTGGCAGGCACTGGAAACACCATATATTTT. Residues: CASSLLAGTGNTIYF.

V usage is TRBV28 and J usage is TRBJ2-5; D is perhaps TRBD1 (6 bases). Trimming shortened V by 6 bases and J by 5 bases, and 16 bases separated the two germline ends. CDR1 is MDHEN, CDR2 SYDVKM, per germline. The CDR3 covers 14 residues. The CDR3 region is CASRDTGPPETQYF. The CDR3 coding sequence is TGTGCCAGCAGAGATACAGGGCCCCCCGAGACCCAGTACTTC.

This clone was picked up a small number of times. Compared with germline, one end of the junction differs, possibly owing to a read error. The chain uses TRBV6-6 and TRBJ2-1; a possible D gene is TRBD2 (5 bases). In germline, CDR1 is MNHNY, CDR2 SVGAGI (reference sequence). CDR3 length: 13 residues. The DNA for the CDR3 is TGTGCCAGCACTTACTACGCCGGGGATGAGCAGTTCTTC. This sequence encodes CASTYYAGDEQFF.

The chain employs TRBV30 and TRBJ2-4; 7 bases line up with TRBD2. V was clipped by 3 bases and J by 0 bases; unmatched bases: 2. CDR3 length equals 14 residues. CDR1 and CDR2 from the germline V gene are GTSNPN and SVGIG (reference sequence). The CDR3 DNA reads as TGTGCCTGGAGGTTAGCGGGAGCCAAAAACATTCAGTACTTC. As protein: CAWRLAGAKNIQYF.

CDR3 nucleotides: TGCGCCAGCAGCCAAGTAGGCCAGGGGCCGCAGTATTTT. Amino acids: CASSQVGQGPQYF. The chain joins TRBV4-1 to TRBJ2-3; D may be TRBD1 (6 bases). CDR1 is MGHRA and CDR2 is YSYEKL in the germline V gene. V gave up 1 base and J gave up 10 bases, with 12 bases separating them. The CDR3 has 13 residues.

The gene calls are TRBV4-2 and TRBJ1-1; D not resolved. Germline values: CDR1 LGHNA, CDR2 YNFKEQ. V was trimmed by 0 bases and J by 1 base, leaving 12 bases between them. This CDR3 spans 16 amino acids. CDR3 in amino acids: CASSQDLGSENTEAFF. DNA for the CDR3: TGTGCCAGCAGCCAAGATCTTGGGAGTGAGAACACTGAAGCTTTCTTT.

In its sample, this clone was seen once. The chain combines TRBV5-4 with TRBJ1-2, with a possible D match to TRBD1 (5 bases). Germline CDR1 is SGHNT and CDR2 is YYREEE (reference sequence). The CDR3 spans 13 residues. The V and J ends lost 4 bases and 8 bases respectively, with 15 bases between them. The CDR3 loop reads CASSAPGGKGYTF. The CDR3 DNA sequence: TGTGCCAGCAGCGCCCCTGGGGGGAAAGGCTACACCTTC.

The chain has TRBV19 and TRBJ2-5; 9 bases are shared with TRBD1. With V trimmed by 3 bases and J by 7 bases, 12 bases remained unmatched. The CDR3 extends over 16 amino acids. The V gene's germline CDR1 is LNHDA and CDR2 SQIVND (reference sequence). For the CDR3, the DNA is TGTGCCAGTAGTATTTTGGGCCGGGACAGGGTCGGGACCCAGTACTTC. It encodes CASSILGRDRVGTQYF.

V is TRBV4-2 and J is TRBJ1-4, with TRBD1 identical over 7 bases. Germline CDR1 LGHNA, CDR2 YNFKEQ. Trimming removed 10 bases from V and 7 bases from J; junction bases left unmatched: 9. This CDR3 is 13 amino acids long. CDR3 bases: TGTGCCACATCGGACAGGTTGGGTGAAAAACTGTTTTTT. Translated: CATSDRLGEKLFF.

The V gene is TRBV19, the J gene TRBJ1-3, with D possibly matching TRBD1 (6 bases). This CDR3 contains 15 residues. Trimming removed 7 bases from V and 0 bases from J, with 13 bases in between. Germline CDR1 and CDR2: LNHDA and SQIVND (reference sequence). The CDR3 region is CASTRTDSSGNTIYF. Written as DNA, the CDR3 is TGTGCCAGTACAAGGACAGATAGCTCTGGAAACACCATATATTTT.